This paragraph reports one T cell receptor beta chain. No antigen is known for it. The protocol was immunoSEQ multiplex PCR, while the TCRdb copy is restricted to in-frame clones and leaves out a portion. The table shows roughly 150,000 clones, with roughly nine tenths occurring only once. This specimen belongs to a study of T cell responses to AZD1222 COVID-19 vaccine. CDR1 is MNHEY and CDR2 is SVGEGT in the germline V gene. V shed 6 bases and J shed 3 bases, with 15 bases lying between them. CDR3 length: 15 amino acids. Study-wide results and caveats: Unmutated regions of variants are reportedly targeted by nearly half of spike-specific TCRs. After the peak T cell response, and only then, were repertoires sampled. Spike was spanned by vaccine-associated CD4 TCRs, with dominance at 160-218 and 743-854.

This clonotype was obtained from an adult in good health. The V and J genes are TRBV6-2 or TRBV6-3 and TRBJ1-5; D ambiguous. This sample comprised peripheral blood, obtained on day 0 of AZD1222 vaccination. The CDR3, as DNA: TGTGCCAGCAGCAACCCGGACCGCTTCAATCAGCCCCAGCATTTT. It translates to CASSNPDRFNQPQHF.